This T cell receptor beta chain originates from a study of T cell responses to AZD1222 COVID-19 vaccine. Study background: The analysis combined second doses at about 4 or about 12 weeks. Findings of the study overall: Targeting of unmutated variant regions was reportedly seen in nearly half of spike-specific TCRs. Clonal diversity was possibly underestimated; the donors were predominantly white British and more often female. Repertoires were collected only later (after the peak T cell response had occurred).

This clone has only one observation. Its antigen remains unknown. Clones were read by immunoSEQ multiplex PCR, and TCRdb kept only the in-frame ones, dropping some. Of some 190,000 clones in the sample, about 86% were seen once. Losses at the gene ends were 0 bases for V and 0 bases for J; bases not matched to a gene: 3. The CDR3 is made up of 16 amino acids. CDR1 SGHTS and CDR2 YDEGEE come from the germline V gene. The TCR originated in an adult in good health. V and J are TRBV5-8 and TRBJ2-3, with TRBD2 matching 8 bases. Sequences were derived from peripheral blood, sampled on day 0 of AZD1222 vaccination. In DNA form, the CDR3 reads TGTGCCAGCAGCTTGGCCCGCGGGGGGAGCACAGATACGCAGTATTTT. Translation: CASSLARGGSTDTQYF. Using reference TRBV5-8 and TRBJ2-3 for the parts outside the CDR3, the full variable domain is EAGVTQSPTHLIKTRGQQATLRCSPISGHTSVYWYQQALGLGLQFLLWYDEGEERNRGNFPPRFSGRQFPNYSSELNVNALELEDSALYLCASSLARGGSTDTQYFGPGTRLTVL.